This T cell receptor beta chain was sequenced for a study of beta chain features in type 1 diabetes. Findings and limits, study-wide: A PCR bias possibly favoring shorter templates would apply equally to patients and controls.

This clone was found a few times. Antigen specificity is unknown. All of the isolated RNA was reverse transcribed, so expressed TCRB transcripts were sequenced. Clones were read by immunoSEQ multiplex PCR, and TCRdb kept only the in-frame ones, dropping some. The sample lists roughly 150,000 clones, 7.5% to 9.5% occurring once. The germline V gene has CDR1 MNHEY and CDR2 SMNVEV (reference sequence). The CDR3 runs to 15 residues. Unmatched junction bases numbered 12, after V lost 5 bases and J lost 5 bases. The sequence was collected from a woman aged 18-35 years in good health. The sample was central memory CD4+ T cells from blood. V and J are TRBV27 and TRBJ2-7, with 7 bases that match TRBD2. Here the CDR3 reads CASSTRVTSIHEQYF. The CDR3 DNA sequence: TGTGCCAGCAGTACTAGGGTGACTAGCATCCACGAGCAGTACTTC.